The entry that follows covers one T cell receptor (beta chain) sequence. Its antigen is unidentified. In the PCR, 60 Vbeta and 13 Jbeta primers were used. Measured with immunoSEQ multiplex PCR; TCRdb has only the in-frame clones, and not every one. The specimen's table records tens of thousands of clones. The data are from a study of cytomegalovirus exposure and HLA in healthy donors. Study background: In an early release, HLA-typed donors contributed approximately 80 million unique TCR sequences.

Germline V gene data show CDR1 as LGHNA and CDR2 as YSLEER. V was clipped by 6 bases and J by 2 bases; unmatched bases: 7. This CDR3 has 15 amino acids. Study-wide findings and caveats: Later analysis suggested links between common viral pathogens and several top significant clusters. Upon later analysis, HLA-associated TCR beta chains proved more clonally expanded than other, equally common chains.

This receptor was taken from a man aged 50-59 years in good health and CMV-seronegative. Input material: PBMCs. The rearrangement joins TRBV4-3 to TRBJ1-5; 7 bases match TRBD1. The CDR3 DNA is TGCGCCAGCAGTCGAGAAGGGGGCGGCAATCAGCCCCAGCATTTT. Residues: CASSREGGGNQPQHF.